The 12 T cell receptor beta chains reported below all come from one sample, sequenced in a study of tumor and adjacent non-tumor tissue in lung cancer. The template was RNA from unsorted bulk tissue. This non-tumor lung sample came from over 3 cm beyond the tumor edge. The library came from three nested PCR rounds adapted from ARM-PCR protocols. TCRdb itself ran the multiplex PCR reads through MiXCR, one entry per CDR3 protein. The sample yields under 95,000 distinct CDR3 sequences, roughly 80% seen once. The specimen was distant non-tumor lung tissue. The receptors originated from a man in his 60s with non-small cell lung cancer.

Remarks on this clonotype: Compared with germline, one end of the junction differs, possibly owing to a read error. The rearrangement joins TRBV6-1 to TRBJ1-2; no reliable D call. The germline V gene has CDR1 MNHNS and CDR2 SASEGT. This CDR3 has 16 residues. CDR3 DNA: TGTGCCAGTAGTGAACGGGTTATTGAAGGGCGCTATGGCTACACCTTC. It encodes CASSERVIEGRYGYTF.

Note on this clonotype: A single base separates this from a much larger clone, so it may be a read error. The CDR3 sequence: CAKHSSYEQYF. CDR3 bases: TGTGCCAAGCACAGCTCCTACGAGCAGTACTTC. This chain uses TRBV6-5 with TRBJ2-7, with no clear D. The length of the CDR3 is 11 residues. Per the germline V gene, CDR1 is MNHEY and CDR2 is SVGAGI. The ends were cut back, 10 bases at V and 0 bases at J, with 7 bases in the middle.

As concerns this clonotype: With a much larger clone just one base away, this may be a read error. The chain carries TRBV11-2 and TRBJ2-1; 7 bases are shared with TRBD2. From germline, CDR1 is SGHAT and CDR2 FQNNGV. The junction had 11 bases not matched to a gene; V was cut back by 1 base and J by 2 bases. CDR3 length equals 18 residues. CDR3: CASSLVQNGGRTYNEQFF. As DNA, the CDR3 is TGTGCCAGCAGCTTAGTGCAGAATGGCGGGAGAACCTACAATGAGCAGTTCTTC.

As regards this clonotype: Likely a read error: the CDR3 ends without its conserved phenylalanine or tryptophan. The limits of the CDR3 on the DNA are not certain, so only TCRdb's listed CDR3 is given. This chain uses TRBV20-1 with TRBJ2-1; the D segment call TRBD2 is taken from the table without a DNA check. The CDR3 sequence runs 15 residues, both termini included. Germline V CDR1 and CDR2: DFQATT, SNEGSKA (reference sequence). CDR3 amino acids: CGRVRRGTSSYELFI.

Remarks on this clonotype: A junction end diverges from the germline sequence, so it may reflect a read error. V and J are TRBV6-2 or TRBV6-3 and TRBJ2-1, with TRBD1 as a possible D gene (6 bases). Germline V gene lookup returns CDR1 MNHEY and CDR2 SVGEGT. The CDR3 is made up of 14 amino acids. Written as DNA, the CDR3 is TGTGCCAGCACCGACCGGACAGCCCGCGGTGAGCAATTCTTC. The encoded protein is CASTDRTARGEQFF.

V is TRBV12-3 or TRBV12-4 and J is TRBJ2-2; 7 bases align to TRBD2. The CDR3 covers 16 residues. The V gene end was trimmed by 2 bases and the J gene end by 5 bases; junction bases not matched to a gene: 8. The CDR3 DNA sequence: TGTGCCAGCAGTTTACTGTTGGGGAGGGAGACCGGGGAGCTGTTTTTT. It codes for CASSLLLGRETGELFF.

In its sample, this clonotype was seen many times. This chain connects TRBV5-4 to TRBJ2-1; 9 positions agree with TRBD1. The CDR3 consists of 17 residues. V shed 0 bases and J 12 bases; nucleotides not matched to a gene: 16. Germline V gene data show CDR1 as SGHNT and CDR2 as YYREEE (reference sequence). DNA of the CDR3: TGTGCCAGCAGCTTGGGAGCCGGGACAGGGACCTCAGCTGGGCAGTTCTTC. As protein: CASSLGAGTGTSAGQFF.

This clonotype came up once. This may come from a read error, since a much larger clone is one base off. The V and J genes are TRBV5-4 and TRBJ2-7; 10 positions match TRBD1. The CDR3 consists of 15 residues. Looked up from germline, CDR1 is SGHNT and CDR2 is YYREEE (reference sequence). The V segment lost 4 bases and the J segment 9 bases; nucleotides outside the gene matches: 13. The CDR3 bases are TGTGCCAGCAGCCCCCGGGACAGGGGTCTAGGCGTGCAGTACTTC. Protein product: CASSPRDRGLGVQYF.

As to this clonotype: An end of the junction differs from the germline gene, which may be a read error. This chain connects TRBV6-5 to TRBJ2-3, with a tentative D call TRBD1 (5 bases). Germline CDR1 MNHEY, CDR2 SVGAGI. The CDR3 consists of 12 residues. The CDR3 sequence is CASSTGTDTQYF. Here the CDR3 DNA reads TGTGCCAGCAGCACAGGCACGGATACGCAATATTTT.

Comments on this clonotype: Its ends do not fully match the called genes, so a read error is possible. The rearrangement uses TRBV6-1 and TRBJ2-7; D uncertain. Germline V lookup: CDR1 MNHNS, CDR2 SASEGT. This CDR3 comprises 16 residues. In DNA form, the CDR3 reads TGTGCCAGTAGTGGAACCTCTCGAGGACCAATCTACGAGCACTACTTC. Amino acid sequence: CASSGTSRGPIYEHYF.

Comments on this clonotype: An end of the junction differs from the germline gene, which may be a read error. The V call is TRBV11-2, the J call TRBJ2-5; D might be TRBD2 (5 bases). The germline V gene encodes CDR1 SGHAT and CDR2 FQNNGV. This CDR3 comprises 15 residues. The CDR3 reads CTSSLDRGTRDTQYF. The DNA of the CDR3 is TGTACCAGCAGCTTAGACCGGGGTACAAGAGATACCCAGTACTTC.

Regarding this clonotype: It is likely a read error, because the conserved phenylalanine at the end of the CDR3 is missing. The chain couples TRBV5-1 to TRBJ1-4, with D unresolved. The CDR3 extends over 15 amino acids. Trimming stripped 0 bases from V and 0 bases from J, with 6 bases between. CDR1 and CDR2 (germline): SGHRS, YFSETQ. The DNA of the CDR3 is TGCGCCAGCAGCTTGGATGGGACAACTAATGAAAAACTGTTTTAT. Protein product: CASSLDGTTNEKLFY.